This TCR beta chain was obtained from a study of radiotherapy plus CTLA-4 blockade in lung cancer. The data were produced by immunoSEQ multiplex PCR, yet TCRdb's version contains in-frame clones alone and is incomplete. Of about 51,000 clones in the sample, 77% are singletons; the top ten hold less than 3%. With ipilimumab providing CTLA-4 blockade, focal radiation was administered to patients who had chemo-refractory metastatic non-small-cell lung cancer. About this clone: Its cognate antigen is unknown.

Findings and caveats of the study: Some TCR clones had been derived from tumors. These clones expanded in peripheral blood after radiotherapy plus ipilimumab.

Germline CDR1 reads MGHDK; CDR2 reads SYGVNS. Trimming stripped 4 bases from V and 2 bases from J, with 10 bases between. CDR3 length: 14 residues. The clonotype comes from a human donor with non-small cell lung cancer whose response to radiotherapy plus ipilimumab could not be evaluated. Source: peripheral blood, taken from a patient treated with radiotherapy plus ipilimumab. The J gene is TRBJ2-3, the V gene TRBV25-1, with D possibly matching TRBD1 (5 bases). The CDR3 sequence is CASSARGVTDTQYF. In DNA form, the CDR3 reads TGTGCCAGCAGTGCTAGGGGTGTCACAGATACGCAGTATTTT.